This paragraph reports one T cell receptor (beta chain). Its antigen has not been determined. No per-base quality is available; no much larger clone lies one base away. The donors were roughly 40 Caucasian individuals from Russia, aged roughly 6 to 100 years, who were systemically healthy. Ten milliliters of peripheral blood were drawn from each donor into EDTA-treated Vacutainer tubes. Ficoll-Paque density-gradient centrifugation was used to isolate PBMCs, with at least 7 million obtained per sample. Total RNA, at least 5 micrograms per sample, was extracted from PBMCs with Trizol reagent. For every donor, flow cytometry on a PBMC aliquot measured the percentage of naive CD45RAhigh/CD27high T cells. This specimen belongs to a study of blood T cells in healthy people across ages (dated by TCRdb to the mid-2010s). With respect to the entire study: Template switching captured roughly one uniquely barcoded TCR beta cDNA molecule per two T cells in model experiments. Donors were grouped into four age groups: young (average approximately 16 years), middle-aged (roughly 38), aged (about 60) and long-lived (around 82). Using deep sequencing normalized with unique cDNA molecular identifiers, the study measured how TCR beta repertoire diversity changes with age. To avoid experimental bias, donors of different ages were distributed randomly across sequencing lanes. The study analyzed two additional independent replicas of 1 million unique cDNA reads from the same blood draw for two donors, one aged 18 to 29 and one aged 80 or older. General study outcomes and caveats: Observed TCR beta diversity correlated strongly with the percentage of naive T cells measured by flow cytometry. Observed TCR beta diversity per million T cells fell roughly linearly with age, and a significant reduction was already apparent by age roughly 40. Compared with the aged group, the long-lived group had more naive CD4+ T cells, fewer expanded clones and increased TCR diversity, suggesting age selection. Estimates of total diversity from one million sequenced T cells were regarded as lower bounds and underestimates. Since profiling was done on bulk unsorted PBMCs, naive and antigen-experienced compartments could not be conclusively compared. Because donor CMV infection status was unknown, age-related changes in expanded clonotypes were potentially confounded.

The library was obtained by 5' RACE. TCRdb shows the sequencer as Illumina HiSeq 2500. A second PCR of roughly 7 to 11 cycles was performed with a sample-barcoded 5' primer and a J-beta primer mix. A unique molecular identifier was introduced onto each TCR beta cDNA molecule by a template-switch 5' adaptor carrying 12 random nucleotides. Each sample yielded at least 2.5 million CDR3-containing paired-end reads. First-strand cDNA was synthesized from all RNA with the Mint cDNA synthesis kit, primed by a TRBC-specific oligonucleotide. After uracil-DNA glycosylase treatment, a first 18-cycle PCR used universal primers M1SS and BC2_uni_R on all cDNA. The published analysis was carried out like this. Each sample was normalized by randomly selecting 1 million high-quality reads, each carrying a distinct molecular identifier. Reads sharing molecular identifiers were discarded rather than binned into consensus sequences. MiTCR, set to a Q25 quality threshold and the strictest error-elimination algorithm, was used for CDR3 identification, clonotype clustering and error correction. A nonparametric unseen species model with Euler transformation was used to estimate lower-bound total TCR beta diversity. Using fastp at Q25 and MiXCR, TCRdb reprocessed the public reads and kept productive beta chains. Rows are combined by CDR3 protein, so each entry shows the most common genes and DNA. The V and J calls and clone size come from TCRdb's table, not from the authors' own analysis. The sample table shows 1.5 million to 2 million distinct CDR3 sequences, and roughly 50% are seen once. The top ten hold 2.1% of the sample.

The CDR3 goes from the cysteine to the phenylalanine over 11 residues. CDR3 DNA is the only sequence kept; it has 33 bases, read in frame from the first base. Trimming costs V 0 bases and J 13 bases, and their ends lie 10 bases apart. Via the germline V gene, CDR1 is SGHRS and CDR2 YFSETQ. The receptor was isolated from a woman aged 40 to 49 in good health. The V and J genes are TRBV5-1 and TRBJ2-5; the D gene is perhaps TRBD2, on 5 matching bases. The specimen sequenced was blood. The CDR3: CASSLDRGLYF. The DNA reads as follows: TGCGCCAGCAGCTTGGATCGGGGATTGTACTTC.